This T cell receptor (beta chain) was identified in a study of cytomegalovirus exposure and HLA in healthy donors. Looking at the study overall: Among around 170 million T cells, an earlier analysis found about 110 million unique TCR beta sequences. Overall study findings and caveats: Presence/absence analyses assumed roughly uniform sequencing depth across donors, which may not hold. By HLA locus, TCR association rates varied in a later analysis, with DRB1 showing the most and HLA-C the fewest.

The study ran its PCR with 60 Vbeta and 13 Jbeta primers. The protocol was immunoSEQ multiplex PCR, while the TCRdb copy is restricted to in-frame clones and leaves out a portion. In the table there are 130,000 to 150,000 clones, about 80% of which are singletons. Details on this clone: No antigen is known for it.

Source material: PBMCs. The TCR originated in a male donor in good health and CMV-seronegative.

CDR3 coding DNA: TGTGCCAGCAGTCTAACCGGGACACATAATTCACCCCTCCACTTT. Translated: CASSLTGTHNSPLHF. The rearrangement uses TRBV6-1 and TRBJ1-6, with D perhaps matching TRBD1 (6 bases). The germline gives CDR1 MNHNS, CDR2 SASEGT. V was clipped by 5 bases and J by 5 bases, with 13 bases between them. The CDR3 is 15 residues long.